One sample yielded the 21 T cell receptor beta chains listed below, sequenced in a study of blood T cell repertoires in COVID-19. This table comes from immunoSEQ multiplex PCR, and its TCRdb copy is limited to in-frame clones, with some not included. Of 350,000 or so clones listed, approximately 89% are singletons. The sample was peripheral blood. These receptors all come from a woman in her twenties or thirties with COVID-19, enrolled during active disease.

The gene calls are TRBV15 and TRBJ1-2, with 10 bases that match TRBD1. The CDR3 is made up of 14 amino acids. The V segment lost 1 base and the J segment 4 bases; nucleotides outside the gene matches: 0. The germline gives CDR1 LNHNV, CDR2 YYDKDF (reference sequence). CDR3: CATSRGDRGYGYTF. CDR3 sequence (DNA): TGTGCCACCAGCAGAGGGGACAGGGGCTATGGCTACACCTTC.

The V gene is TRBV7-3, the J gene TRBJ2-1; weak D call: TRBD2 (5 bases). V gave up 0 bases and J gave up 10 bases, with 10 bases separating them. Germline V gives CDR1 SGHTA, CDR2 FQGTGA. This CDR3 has 13 amino acids. DNA of the CDR3: TGTGCCAGCAGCTTAACGACTAAGTGGGAGCAGTTCTTC. Amino acid sequence: CASSLTTKWEQFF.

In its sample, this clone was seen a few times. This chain links TRBV30 with TRBJ1-2; 8 bases line up with TRBD1. The CDR3 contains 12 residues. V shed 8 bases and J 8 bases; nucleotides not matched to a gene: 10. Germline CDR1 GTSNPN, CDR2 SVGIG (reference sequence). CDR3 amino acids: CAGGQAPYGYTF. DNA of the CDR3: TGTGCCGGGGGACAGGCCCCCTACGGCTACACCTTC.

The V gene is TRBV12-5, the J gene TRBJ2-5; 7 bases line up with TRBD2. The CDR3 is 13 amino acids. Germline V gives CDR1 LGHNT, CDR2 FRNRAP. V was pared by 5 bases and J by 5 bases, with 5 bases of the junction left unmatched. Here the CDR3 DNA reads TGTGCTAGTGGTATCCTCGGGGGGGAGACCCAGTACTTC. Its protein is CASGILGGETQYF.

V gene TRBV5-5 combines with J gene TRBJ2-7; D unresolved. Trimming stripped 0 bases from V and 3 bases from J, with 4 bases between. CDR1 and CDR2 (germline): SGHKS, YYEKEE (reference sequence). The CDR3 is 12 amino acids. Written as DNA, the CDR3 is TGTGCCAGCAGCTTGGGAGTCTACGAGCAGTACTTC. Its translation is CASSLGVYEQYF.

The rearrangement joins TRBV6-2 or TRBV6-3 to TRBJ1-1; D is unresolved. Germline V gives CDR1 MNHEY, CDR2 SVGEGT. The CDR3 spans 13 residues. Trimming removed 4 bases from V and 5 bases from J, with 11 bases in between. DNA for the CDR3: TGTGCCAGCAGTTGCCCGGGTTGTACTGAAGCTTTCTTT. It specifies CASSCPGCTEAFF.

The CDR3 nucleotides read TGCGCCAGCAGCCCCCCCTCGGATACGCAGTATTTT. Protein product: CASSPPSDTQYF. V usage is TRBV4-1 and J usage is TRBJ2-3; D is uncertain. Germline assignment: CDR1 MGHRA and CDR2 YSYEKL. The CDR3 sequence is 12 residues long. V shed 4 bases and J shed 6 bases, with 8 bases lying between them.

This clone was detected once. The rearrangement uses TRBV5-1 and TRBJ2-1; D uncertain. The CDR3 has 15 residues. CDR1 is SGHRS, CDR2 YFSETQ, per germline. Trimming stripped 0 bases from V and 4 bases from J, with 11 bases between. The CDR3 sequence: CASSLEPQTYNEQFF. The DNA of the CDR3 is TGCGCCAGCAGCTTGGAACCTCAGACTTACAATGAGCAGTTCTTC.

In regard to this clone: An end of the junction does not agree with germline; a read error may underlie this. The chain employs TRBV6-1 and TRBJ2-4; D may be TRBD2 (5 bases). The CDR3 is made up of 14 amino acids. CDR1 is MNHNS, CDR2 SASEGT, per germline. As DNA, the CDR3 is TGTGCCAGCAGTGAAGCGGCGAGGGAAAGGGCTGAGAACTTC. It translates to CASSEAARERAENF.

The V call is TRBV4-1, the J call TRBJ2-4; 7 bases are shared with TRBD1. V shed 1 base, J shed 5 bases, and the junction held 5 bases outside the gene matches. The CDR3 extends over 15 amino acids. From germline, CDR1 is MGHRA and CDR2 YSYEKL. For the CDR3, the DNA is TGCGCCAGCAGCCAAGCAGACAGGGTCGAAAACATTCAGTACTTC. Translated: CASSQADRVENIQYF.

V is TRBV7-8 and J is TRBJ2-7; TRBD2 matches at 11 bases. This CDR3 has 16 amino acids. Germline lookup yields CDR1 SGHVS and CDR2 FQNEAQ. J gave up 4 bases and V 4 bases, and 9 bases lay outside the gene matches. As DNA, the CDR3 is TGTGCCAGCAGCTCCCCAATAGCGGGAGGGCCTTACGAGCAGTACTTC. It is translated as CASSSPIAGGPYEQYF.

This clone came up once. The chain combines TRBV7-2 with TRBJ2-5; TRBD2 agrees at 11 bases. With V trimmed by 3 bases and J by 2 bases, 5 bases remained unmatched. The germline gives CDR1 SGHTA, CDR2 FQGNSA. The CDR3 consists of 16 residues. Here the CDR3 reads CASSLGLAVRQETQYF. The CDR3 bases are TGTGCCAGCAGCTTGGGACTAGCGGTTAGACAAGAGACCCAGTACTTC.

This clone showed up many times. The chain recombines TRBV6-1 with TRBJ1-3; tentative D call: TRBD1 (6 bases). The germline V gene has CDR1 MNHNS and CDR2 SASEGT. Between the trimmed V and J ends, which lost 3 bases and 4 bases, there was a span of 7 bases. The CDR3 covers 13 residues. The CDR3 DNA reads TGTGCCAGCAGTGATAGGGGGGGAAACACCATATATTTT. It specifies CASSDRGGNTIYF.

This clone was observed a single time. This chain links TRBV5-1 with TRBJ2-7; 7 bases match TRBD1. CDR3 length: 15 residues. Germline assignment: CDR1 SGHRS and CDR2 YFSETQ. The ends lost 0 bases at V and 2 bases at J; junction bases unmatched: 5. Here the CDR3 reads CASSLAPGQTYEQYF. Written as DNA, the CDR3 is TGCGCCAGCAGCTTGGCCCCGGGACAGACCTACGAGCAGTACTTC.

The CDR3 is CASSLDRGDEQYF. As DNA, the CDR3 is TGTGCCAGCAGCTTGGACAGGGGGGACGAGCAGTACTTC. The chain recombines TRBV11-2 with TRBJ2-7; 10 nucleotides match TRBD1. V gave up 3 bases and J gave up 5 bases; unmatched junction bases: 1. This CDR3 is built from 13 residues. Germline assignment: CDR1 SGHAT and CDR2 FQNNGV. The full variable domain, with the rest looked up from reference TRBV11-2 and TRBJ2-7, is EAGVAQSPRYKIIEKRQSVAFWCNPISGHATLYWYQQILGQGPKLLIQFQNNGVVDDSQLPKDRFSAERLKGVDSTLKIQPAKLEDSAVYLCASSLDRGDEQYFGPGTRLTVT.

The chain recombines TRBV6-1 with TRBJ2-3; possibly TRBD2 for D (5 bases). The CDR3 spans 15 residues. Trimming pared 0 bases from V and 6 bases from J, leaving 13 bases between. The germline V gene encodes CDR1 MNHNS and CDR2 SASEGT. CDR3 DNA sequence: TGTGCCAGCAGTGAAGCGCGAGCCAGAGGGGATACGCAGTATTTT. It translates to CASSEARARGDTQYF.

The chain is built from TRBV9 and TRBJ2-4; D remains ambiguous. The CDR3 spans 13 residues. V dropped 4 bases and J dropped 5 bases, with 10 bases sitting between them. Germline-derived CDR1 and CDR2 are SGDLS and YYNGEE. In DNA, the CDR3 is TGTGCCAGCAGCCCCAGAGAGGAAAACATTCAGTACTTC. This sequence encodes CASSPREENIQYF. Together with reference TRBV9 and TRBJ2-4, the CDR3 gives the full variable domain: DSGVTQTPKHLITATGQRVTLRCSPRSGDLSVYWYQQSLDQGLQFLIQYYNGEERAKGNILERFSAQQFPDLHSELNLSSLELGDSALYFCASSPREENIQYFGAGTRLSVL.

J is TRBJ2-5 and V is TRBV2, with 8 bases aligning to TRBD1. The trim removed 7 bases at V and 3 bases at J, leaving 7 bases unmatched. CDR3 length: 14 amino acids. Per germline, CDR1 SNHLY and CDR2 FYNNEI. The CDR3, as DNA: TGTGCCAGCACCCCAGGGGGCTCTGAAGAGACCCAGTACTTC. Protein sequence: CASTPGGSEETQYF.

The chain links TRBV7-6 to TRBJ1-4; a possible D gene is TRBD1 (5 bases). Looked up from germline, CDR1 is SGHVS and CDR2 is FNYEAQ. Trimming took off 7 bases at V and 3 bases at J, with 12 bases between the two ends. The CDR3 is 14 amino acids. The CDR3 nucleotides read TGTGCCAGCACCTCTCCGACAGCTAATGAAAAACTGTTTTTT. Translated, it gives CASTSPTANEKLFF.

The chain is built from TRBV10-1 and TRBJ2-3; 8 nucleotides line up with TRBD2. CDR1 is WNHNN and CDR2 is SYGVQD in the germline V gene (reference sequence). V dropped 5 bases and J dropped 8; count of bases not matched to a gene: 6. The CDR3 contains 13 residues. DNA of the CDR3: TGCGCCAGCAGTAATAGCGGGACCCCTACGCAGTATTTT. It encodes CASSNSGTPTQYF.

J is TRBJ1-2 and V is TRBV30, with D possibly matching TRBD1 (5 bases). The V end lost 0 bases, the J end lost 4 bases, and 9 bases lay between the germline ends. Germline loops: CDR1 GTSNPN, CDR2 SVGIG (reference sequence). This CDR3 is 13 amino acids long. CDR3 bases: TGTGCCTGGAGTGTACTCAGGGTCTATGGCTACACCTTC. It yields the protein CAWSVLRVYGYTF.